The 18 T cell receptor beta chains presented below share a single source sample, sequenced in a study of blood T cell repertoires in COVID-19. Here immunoSEQ multiplex PCR was the method, and the copy in TCRdb shows in-frame clones only, minus some. There are a few hundred thousand clones in the sample; around nine tenths occur only once, and roughly 2.8% lies in the top ten. Sequenced input: PBMCs or T cells enriched from blood (not recorded which). Every receptor here comes from a woman between 45 and 65 years old who had been exposed to COVID-19.

The genes are TRBV11-2 and TRBJ2-7; weak D call: TRBD2 (7 bases). The CDR3 has 16 amino acids. Between the trimmed V and J ends, which lost 1 base and 2 bases, there was a span of 15 bases. Per the germline V gene, CDR1 is SGHAT and CDR2 is FQNNGV. CDR3 DNA sequence: TGTGCCAGCAGCTTAGGCGGGGGCCTAGGAACCTACGAGCAGTACTTC. It encodes CASSLGGGLGTYEQYF.

V usage is TRBV5-6 and J usage is TRBJ1-2; D is possibly TRBD1 (5 bases). Germline CDR1 is SGHDT and CDR2 is YYEEEE. CDR3 length: 14 amino acids. V lost 4 bases, J lost 8 bases, and 18 bases lay in between. CDR3 DNA: TGTGCCAGCAGCCTCTCGCGTAGGGGAACGGGCTACACCTTC. Its translation is CASSLSRRGTGYTF.

The V gene is TRBV7-9, the J gene TRBJ1-2, with D perhaps TRBD1 (5 bases). Germline CDR1 and CDR2: SEHNR and FQNEAQ (reference sequence). V was pared by 8 bases and J by 7 bases, with 26 bases between. CDR3 length equals 16 residues. The CDR3 reads CASSTGSTGFVSGYTF. The CDR3 nucleotides are TGTGCCAGCTCTACGGGTAGTACAGGATTTGTGAGTGGCTACACCTTC.

V gene TRBV5-1 combines with J gene TRBJ2-2, with TRBD1 matching over 7 bases. The V segment lost 4 bases and the J segment 0 bases; nucleotides outside the gene matches: 6. The CDR3 is 16 amino acids. Per germline, CDR1 SGHRS and CDR2 YFSETQ. The CDR3 nucleotides are TGCGCCAGCAGCCAATACAGGGGATCGAACACCGGGGAGCTGTTTTTT. Translation gives CASSQYRGSNTGELFF.

The chain employs TRBV2 and TRBJ2-7; D gene unclear. V was trimmed by 4 bases and J by 5 bases, leaving 6 bases between them. The CDR3 length is 11 residues. CDR1 SNHLY and CDR2 FYNNEI come from the germline V gene. CDR3 region: CASSVANEQYF. In DNA, the CDR3 is TGTGCCAGCAGTGTGGCAAACGAGCAGTACTTC.

The chain uses TRBV5-1 and TRBJ1-5; D remains unclear. The CDR3 totals 14 residues. Germline lookup yields CDR1 SGHRS and CDR2 YFSETQ. Trimming stripped 0 bases from V and 4 bases from J, with 8 bases between. DNA of the CDR3: TGCGCCAGCAGCTTGGGAACGGAGAATCAGCCCCAGCATTTT. Residues: CASSLGTENQPQHF.

This rearrangement joins TRBV28 to TRBJ1-4; 8 bases map to TRBD1. Germline trimming cut 5 bases from V and 7 bases from J; bases unmatched to any gene: 6. The CDR3 runs to 14 residues. In germline, CDR1 is MDHEN, CDR2 SYDVKM. CDR3 sequence (DNA): TGTGCCAGCAGTGCGGACAGGGAGCGTGAAAAACTGTTTTTT. Translated: CASSADREREKLFF.

The chain recombines TRBV4-2 with TRBJ1-2; TRBD1 aligns across 10 bases. V lost 4 bases to trimming and J lost 4 bases; unmatched junction nucleotides: 12. Germline lookup yields CDR1 LGHNA and CDR2 YNFKEQ. The CDR3 is made up of 17 amino acids. The CDR3 bases are TGTGCCAGCAGCCCCGGACAGGGGGTCAGTGGATTCTATGGCTACACCTTC. This sequence encodes CASSPGQGVSGFYGYTF.

The chain recombines TRBV27 with TRBJ2-3, with D perhaps matching TRBD1 (7 bases). The germline V gene has CDR1 MNHEY and CDR2 SMNVEV (reference sequence). V was cut by 6 bases and J by 4 bases, with 20 bases left in between. The CDR3 runs to 16 residues. CDR3 sequence: CASSIRGLRGADTQYF. CDR3 DNA: TGTGCCAGCAGCATCCGGGGCCTCAGGGGGGCAGATACGCAGTATTTT.

The V and J genes are TRBV6-5 and TRBJ2-3; no definite D call. Per the germline V gene, CDR1 is MNHEY and CDR2 is SVGAGI. Trimming cost V 7 bases and J 3 bases, with 14 bases left between them. The CDR3 runs 14 residues. DNA for the CDR3: TGTGCCAGCACCCCGGTCCTATCGACAGATACGCAGTATTTT. Its translation is CASTPVLSTDTQYF.

The chain links TRBV20-1 to TRBJ2-7, with 8 bases matching TRBD1. With 3 bases clipped from V and 4 bases from J, the junction kept 8 bases outside the gene matches. The CDR3 runs to 14 residues. CDR1 DFQATT and CDR2 SNEGSKA come from the germline V gene (reference sequence). CDR3: CSASSSRGRYEQYF. The CDR3 nucleotides read TGCAGTGCTAGTAGTTCCAGGGGGCGATACGAGCAGTACTTC.

The chain links TRBV19 to TRBJ1-5; 9 bases align to TRBD1. V lost 7 bases, J lost 6 bases, and 7 bases stayed unmatched. The CDR3 is 14 residues long. Germline V gene lookup returns CDR1 LNHDA and CDR2 SQIVND (reference sequence). CDR3 sequence reads: CASTAQGAVQPQHF. The CDR3 coding sequence is TGTGCCAGTACCGCACAGGGGGCAGTTCAGCCCCAGCATTTT. Complete variable domain (other parts from reference TRBV19 and TRBJ1-5): DGGITQSPKYLFRKEGQNVTLSCEQNLNHDAMYWYRQDPGQGLRLIYYSQIVNDFQKGDIAEGYSVSREKKESFPLTVTSAQKNPTAFYLCASTAQGAVQPQHFGDGTRLSIL.

Only one count was recorded for this clone. The V call is TRBV3-1 (or the pseudogene TRBV3-2), the J call TRBJ2-5; D is undetermined. Trimming cost V 0 bases and J 1 base, with 12 bases left between them. The CDR3 has 16 residues. The germline gives CDR1 LGHDT, CDR2 YNNKEL (reference sequence). The CDR3 DNA is TGTGCCAGCAGCCAAGATCTAATTAGAGCCCAAGAGACCCAGTACTTC. Residues: CASSQDLIRAQETQYF.

This rearrangement joins TRBV7-2 to TRBJ2-7; 10 nucleotides line up with TRBD2. CDR1 is SGHTA and CDR2 is FQGNSA in the germline V gene. This CDR3 is 16 amino acids long. With V trimmed by 0 bases and J by 3 bases, 5 bases remained unmatched. CDR3 region: CASSLAMSSGGYEQYF. The CDR3 DNA sequence: TGTGCCAGCAGCTTAGCTATGTCTAGCGGGGGCTACGAGCAGTACTTC.

This chain joins TRBV14 and TRBJ1-2, with 9 bases lining up with TRBD1. Germline V gives CDR1 SGHDN, CDR2 FVKESK. J was trimmed by 6 bases and V by 5 bases; bases with no gene match: 10. This CDR3 has 15 residues. As DNA, the CDR3 is TGTGCCAGCAGCGACTGGGGACAGGGTGAACATGGCTACACCTTC. Residues: CASSDWGQGEHGYTF.

V usage is TRBV18 and J usage is TRBJ2-1; 7 bases are a match to TRBD1. The CDR3 totals 15 residues. The trim removed 1 base at V and 8 bases at J, leaving 8 bases unmatched. Per germline, CDR1 KGHSH and CDR2 LQKENI. The DNA for the CDR3 is TGTGCCAGCTCACCACGGGGACAGAATGGGGATGAGCAGTTCTTC. This sequence encodes CASSPRGQNGDEQFF.

This rearrangement joins TRBV7-2 to TRBJ2-3; the match to TRBD2 covers 7 bases. V lost 2 bases, J lost 6 bases, and 11 bases stayed unmatched. The CDR3 runs to 16 residues. The germline V gene has CDR1 SGHTA and CDR2 FQGNSA. In DNA form, the CDR3 reads TGTGCCAGCAGCTTAAGTACGGGGGGAGGGGCGGATACGCAGTATTTT. Translated, it gives CASSLSTGGGADTQYF.

The chain is built from TRBV27 and TRBJ2-5, with TRBD1 identical over 8 bases. The CDR3 extends over 15 amino acids. J was trimmed by 1 base and V by 4 bases; bases with no gene match: 5. CDR1 MNHEY and CDR2 SMNVEV come from the germline V gene (reference sequence). CDR3 sequence reads: CASSSGTGPQETQYF. The CDR3 bases are TGTGCCAGCAGTTCCGGGACAGGACCCCAAGAGACCCAGTACTTC.